These T cell receptor beta chains were read from a single sample in a study of metastatic and nonmetastatic thyroid tumors. MiXCR was used by TCRdb to re-call the PCR reads. The sample lists 85,000 to 100,000 clones; over 9.5% were seen once. The sequencing sample was made of blood. Every receptor here comes from a female donor with papillary thyroid cancer or a benign thyroid nodule (not recorded which). Some clones in this sample may be carry-over from other donors' samples. CDR3s include the opening cysteine and the closing phenylalanine or tryptophan. D genes are given only for firm matches. Some rows mark clone size as missing; the rest say once, few, many or name a class of expanded clone.

>TRBJ2-3|.|TRBV5-1|many
TGCGCCAGCAGCTTGACCACAGATACGCAGTATTTT
CASSLTTDTQYF
>TRBJ2-2|TRBD2|TRBV6-6|many
TGTGCCAGCAGTACCAGGTGGGACTACCGTAATGTAAACACCGGGGAGCTGTTTTTT
CASSTRWDYRNVNTGELFF
>TRBJ2-3|.|TRBV9|.
TGTGCCAGCAGCCGTGGGGTCCTAAGCACATATACGCAGTATTTT
CASSRGVLSTYTQYF
>TRBJ2-7|TRBD1|TRBV4-1|.
TGCGCCAGCAGCCTTTTGCCGGGACAGGGAATCTGGGAGCAGTACTTC
CASSLLPGQGIWEQYF
>TRBJ1-2|TRBD1|TRBV7-2|many
TGTGCCATTGGACAGGGATGGGGTGGTGGCTACACCTTC
CAIGQGWGGGYTF
>TRBJ2-2|TRBD1|TRBV6-1|many
TGTGCCAGCCAGGGGGCTGCCACCGGGGAGCTGTTTTTT
CASQGAATGELFF
>TRBJ2-4|TRBD2|TRBV30|many
TGTGCCTGGAGTTTACCGGGGGGGGTAGCCAAAAACATTCAGTACTTC
CAWSLPGGVAKNIQYF
>TRBJ1-6|.|TRBV7-2|many
TGTGCCAGCAGCTTAGACGGGGTGAATTCACCCCTCCACTTT
CASSLDGVNSPLHF
>TRBJ2-2|TRBD1|TRBV3-1|many
TGTGCCAGCAGCCATTTATACAGGGGGCGCGGAACCGGGGAGCTGTTTTTT
CASSHLYRGRGTGELFF
>TRBJ2-3|TRBD1|TRBV11-2|.
TGTGCCAGCAGAACGCCACGGACAGGGGGCGGGGATACGCAGTATTTT
CASRTPRTGGGDTQYF
>TRBJ2-3|TRBD2|TRBV6-1|many
TGTGCCAGCCGGGCCTCCGGGAGGGATACGCAGTATTTT
CASRASGRDTQYF
>TRBJ2-1|.|TRBV11-2|many
TGTGCCAGCGGCCGAGAGAGGGGGAGTGAGCAGTTCTTC
CASGRERGSEQFF
>TRBJ1-2|.|TRBV9|many
TGTGCCAGCAGCGTAGGAGAATTGGGAGGCTACACCTTC
CASSVGELGGYTF
>TRBJ2-7|.|TRBV3-1|many
TGTGCCAGCAGCCCTATCCCGGGACCGTCCGAGCAGTACTTC
CASSPIPGPSEQYF
>TRBJ2-7|.|TRBV10-3|many
TGTGCCATTTCTCCCAACAAGGGGGGGTCCTACGAGCAGTACTTC
CAISPNKGGSYEQYF
>TRBJ2-5|.|TRBV7-8|many
TGTGCCAGCAGCCCGGGACCTTCCCAAGAGACCCAGTACTTC
CASSPGPSQETQYF
>TRBJ2-4|TRBD2|TRBV20-1|few
TGCAGTGCTAGGACTAGCGGGAGAGGGAAAATTAAGTACTTC
CSARTSGRGKIKYF
>TRBJ1-2|.|TRBV6-1|.
TGTGCCAGCAGTGATCTCAGGGCAGCGACTTCTTTC
CASSDLRAATSF
>TRBJ1-4|.|TRBV29-1|.
TGCAGCGCACTGGAGAGTTTTATGTTTTTT
CSALESFMFF
>TRBJ2-3|.|TRBV30|many
TGTGCCTGGAGTGTACGCGGGGATACGCAGTATTTT
CAWSVRGDTQYF
>TRBJ1-2|.|TRBV6-2/TRBV6-3|many
TGTGCCAGCAGTTACGCGGCCGGGGACTATGGCTACACCTTC
CASSYAAGDYGYTF
>TRBJ1-1|.|TRBV28|many
TGTGCCAGCAGTTTAGTCGGGGGAGGGACTGAAGCTTTCTTT
CASSLVGGGTEAFF
>TRBJ1-2|.|TRBV28|many
TGTGCCAGCAACAACGGGGGGAGAGATGGCTACACCTTC
CASNNGGRDGYTF
>TRBJ1-1|TRBD1|TRBV7-2|many
TGTGCCAGCAGCCACTCTTCAAGGGGGCTTACTGAAGCTTTCTTT
CASSHSSRGLTEAFF
>TRBJ2-2|.|TRBV27|many
TGTGCCAGCACCAATTACGGGGGCACCGGGGAGCTGTTTTTT
CASTNYGGTGELFF
>TRBJ2-3|TRBD1|TRBV15|many
TGTGCCACCAGCAGTAGACAGGGAACAGATACGCAGTATTTT
CATSSRQGTDTQYF
>TRBJ2-6|.|TRBV4-2|.
TGTGCCAGCAGCCTAGGAGGTCCAATGGGGCGATTCTCTGGGGACAACGTGCTGACTTTC
CASSLGGPMGRFSGDNVLTF
>TRBJ1-5|TRBD1|TRBV6-2/TRBV6-3|many
TGTGCCACCCGGGACAGTAATTTCAATCAGCCCCAGCATTTT
CATRDSNFNQPQHF
>TRBJ1-5|TRBD1|TRBV20-1|many
TGCAGTGCTAGTACCCAGGGGGCGGGGCAGCCCCAGCATTTT
CSASTQGAGQPQHF
>TRBJ2-7|TRBD1|TRBV28|many
TGTGCCAGCAGTTTACTCCCCGGGACAGGGTCCTACGAGCAGTACTTC
CASSLLPGTGSYEQYF
>TRBJ2-5|.|TRBV20-1|few
TGCAGTTCAGAAACCGGGGAGACCCAGTACTTC
CSSETGETQYF
>TRBJ1-1|TRBD1|TRBV7-8|many
TGTGCCAGCAGCCTCCAGGGGACAGGGAGGACTGAAGCTTTCTTT
CASSLQGTGRTEAFF
>TRBJ2-4|.|TRBV5-6|.
TGTGCCAGCAGCTTGGTCTTAGCCAAAAACATTCAGTACTTC
CASSLVLAKNIQYF
>TRBJ2-7|.|TRBV28|many
TGTGCCAGCAGTTTGACGGGAGTCGGAGGGGAATCCTACGAGCAGTACTTC
CASSLTGVGGESYEQYF
>TRBJ2-2|TRBD1|TRBV2|many
TGTGCCAGCGGGGCCGGGACAGTGAACACCGGGGAGCTGTTTTTT
CASGAGTVNTGELFF
>TRBJ2-2|TRBD2|TRBV5-6|many
TGTGCCAGCAGCTTGGGCGCGGGGAGGGCGAACACCGGGGAGCTGTTTTTT
CASSLGAGRANTGELFF
>TRBJ2-7|TRBD2|TRBV9|few
TGCGCCAGCAGGATAGCGGGAGAAGAGCAGTACTTC
CASRIAGEEQYF
>TRBJ1-6|TRBD1|TRBV5-5|many
TGTGCCAGCAGCTTGTGGGGGACAGGGGGCCTCTCACCCCTCCACTTT
CASSLWGTGGLSPLHF
>TRBJ2-1|.|TRBV9|many
TGTGCCAGCAGCGTAGGCCTGGGCCAGGGGTACAATGAGCAGTTCTTC
CASSVGLGQGYNEQFF
>TRBJ2-7|.|TRBV14|many
TGTGCCAGCAGCCAACTATACGAGCAGTACTTC
CASSQLYEQYF
>TRBJ2-3|.|TRBV5-4|few
TGTGCCAGCAGCTTGGGGACTACAGATACGCAGTATTTT
CASSLGTTDTQYF
>TRBJ2-6|TRBD1|TRBV15|many
TGTGCCACCAGCAGAGACCGTCCCGGGACAGGGGCTGGGGCCAACGTCCTGACTTTC
CATSRDRPGTGAGANVLTF
>TRBJ1-2|.|TRBV6-1|many
TGTGCCAGCGGAGGGGCAGCTTATGGCTACACCTTC
CASGGAAYGYTF
>TRBJ2-7|.|TRBV7-2|.
TGTGCCAGCAGCTTAGGGTCCAGCGCTTACGAGCAGTACTTC
CASSLGSSAYEQYF
>TRBJ2-3|.|TRBV5-1|.
TGCGCCAGCAGCTTGGCCGTTTCTACAGATACGCAGTATTTT
CASSLAVSTDTQYF
>TRBJ1-4|.|TRBV6-4|many
TGTGCCAGCACCCCCCAGGAGAGCCTTAAAGAAAAACTGTTTTTT
CASTPQESLKEKLFF
>TRBJ2-7|.|TRBV5-6|many
TGTGCCAGCAGCTTAGTAGAGGCCTACGAGCAGTACTTC
CASSLVEAYEQYF
>TRBJ2-4|.|TRBV28|many
TGTGCCAGCAGTTGGGGGCAGGGGAACATTCAGTACTTC
CASSWGQGNIQYF
>TRBJ1-1|.|TRBV30|many
TGTGCCTGGAGTCCGCTCGGCGGCACTGAAGCTTTCTTT
CAWSPLGGTEAFF
>TRBJ2-6|.|TRBV12-3/TRBV12-4|few
TGTGCCAGCAGCCCCTCACGACGGATCTCTGGGGCCAACGTCCTGACTTTC
CASSPSRRISGANVLTF
>TRBJ1-4|.|TRBV2|many
TGTGCCAGCAGTGTGGTACGGATCAATGAAAAACTGTTTTTT
CASSVVRINEKLFF
>TRBJ2-7|.|TRBV9|many
TGTGCCAGCAGCCGCTGGGGCTTCCCTAGGGACGAGCAGTACTTC
CASSRWGFPRDEQYF
>TRBJ2-2|.|TRBV27|many
TGTGCCAGCAGTAGACCGTTCGGGGAGCTGTTTTTT
CASSRPFGELFF